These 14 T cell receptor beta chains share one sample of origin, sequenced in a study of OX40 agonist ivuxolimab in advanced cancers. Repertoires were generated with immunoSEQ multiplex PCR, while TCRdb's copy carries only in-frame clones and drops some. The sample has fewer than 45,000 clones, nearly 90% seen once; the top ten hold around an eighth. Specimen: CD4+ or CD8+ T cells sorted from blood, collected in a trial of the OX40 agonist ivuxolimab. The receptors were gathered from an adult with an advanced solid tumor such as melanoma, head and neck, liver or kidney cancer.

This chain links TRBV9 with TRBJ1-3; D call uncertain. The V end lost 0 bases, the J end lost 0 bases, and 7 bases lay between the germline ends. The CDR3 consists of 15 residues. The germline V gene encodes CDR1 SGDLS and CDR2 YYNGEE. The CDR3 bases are TGTGCCAGCAGCGTAGTTCCCAGCTCTGGAAACACCATATATTTT. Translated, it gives CASSVVPSSGNTIYF.

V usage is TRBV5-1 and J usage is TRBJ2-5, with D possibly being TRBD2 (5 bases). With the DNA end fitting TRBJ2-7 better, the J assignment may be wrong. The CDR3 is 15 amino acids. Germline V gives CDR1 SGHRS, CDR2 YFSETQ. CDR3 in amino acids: CASSLGSGLAYEQYF. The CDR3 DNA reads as TGCGCCAGCAGCTTGGGTTCCGGACTGGCCTACGAGCAGTACTTC.

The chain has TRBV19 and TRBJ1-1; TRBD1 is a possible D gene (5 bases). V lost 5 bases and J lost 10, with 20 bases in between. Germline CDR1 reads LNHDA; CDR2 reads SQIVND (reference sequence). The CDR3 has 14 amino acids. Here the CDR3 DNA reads TGTGCCAGTAGTTTCCTGATGGGTGACAGAAGAGCTTTCTTT. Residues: CASSFLMGDRRAFF.

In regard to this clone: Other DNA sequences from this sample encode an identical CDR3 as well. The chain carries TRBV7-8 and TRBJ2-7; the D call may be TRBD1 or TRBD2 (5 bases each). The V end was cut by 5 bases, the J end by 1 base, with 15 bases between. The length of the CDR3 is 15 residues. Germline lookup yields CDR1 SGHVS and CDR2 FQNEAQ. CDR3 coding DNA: TGTGCCAGCAGCCTAGGCACAGGACTTTCCTACGAGCAGTACTTC. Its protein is CASSLGTGLSYEQYF.

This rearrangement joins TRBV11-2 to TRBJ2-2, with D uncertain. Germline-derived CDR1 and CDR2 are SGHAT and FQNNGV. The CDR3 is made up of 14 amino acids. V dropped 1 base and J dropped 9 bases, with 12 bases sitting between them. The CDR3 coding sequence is TGTGCCAGCAGCTTAGCTCCGGCCAGGCGGGAGCTGTTTTTT. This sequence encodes CASSLAPARRELFF.

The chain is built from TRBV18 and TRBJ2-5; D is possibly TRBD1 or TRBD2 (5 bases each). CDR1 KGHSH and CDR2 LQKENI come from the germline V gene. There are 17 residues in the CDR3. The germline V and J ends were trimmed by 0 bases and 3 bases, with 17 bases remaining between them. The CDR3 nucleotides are TGTGCCAGCTCACCACCAACCCCACCGGGACCGAAAGAGACCCAGTACTTC. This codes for CASSPPTPPGPKETQYF.

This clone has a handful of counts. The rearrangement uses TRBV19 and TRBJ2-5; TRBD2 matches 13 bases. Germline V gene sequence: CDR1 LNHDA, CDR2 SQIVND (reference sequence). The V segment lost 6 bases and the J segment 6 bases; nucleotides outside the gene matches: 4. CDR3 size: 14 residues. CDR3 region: CASRVTSGRQTQYF. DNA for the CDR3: TGTGCCAGTAGGGTGACTAGCGGGAGGCAGACCCAGTACTTC.

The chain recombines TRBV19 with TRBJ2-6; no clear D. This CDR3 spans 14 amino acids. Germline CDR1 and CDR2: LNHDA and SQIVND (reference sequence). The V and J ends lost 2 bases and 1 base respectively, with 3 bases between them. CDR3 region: CASSIKSGANVLTF. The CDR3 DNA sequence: TGTGCCAGTAGTATAAAGTCTGGGGCCAACGTCCTGACTTTC.

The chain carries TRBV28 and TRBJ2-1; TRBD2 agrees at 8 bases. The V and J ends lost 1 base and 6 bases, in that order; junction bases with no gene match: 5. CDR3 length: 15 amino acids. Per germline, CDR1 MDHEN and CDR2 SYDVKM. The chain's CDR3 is CASSLSTRGGNEQFF. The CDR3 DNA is TGTGCCAGCAGTTTATCAACCCGGGGGGGCAATGAGCAGTTCTTC.

CDR3 residues: CARVTGANTEAFF. Here the CDR3 DNA reads TGTGCCAGGGTGACAGGGGCGAACACTGAAGCTTTCTTT. This sequence joins TRBV6-4 and TRBJ1-1, with 8 bases matching TRBD1. Germline values: CDR1 MRHNA, CDR2 SNTAGT. V shed 9 bases, J shed 1 base, and the junction held 4 bases outside the gene matches. This CDR3 has 13 residues.

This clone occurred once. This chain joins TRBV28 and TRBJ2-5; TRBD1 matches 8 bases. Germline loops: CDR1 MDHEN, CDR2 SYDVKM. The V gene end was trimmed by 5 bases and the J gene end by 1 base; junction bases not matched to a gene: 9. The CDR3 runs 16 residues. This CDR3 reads CASSPTGVGSQETQYF. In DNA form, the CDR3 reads TGTGCCAGCAGTCCGACAGGGGTGGGGTCCCAAGAGACCCAGTACTTC.

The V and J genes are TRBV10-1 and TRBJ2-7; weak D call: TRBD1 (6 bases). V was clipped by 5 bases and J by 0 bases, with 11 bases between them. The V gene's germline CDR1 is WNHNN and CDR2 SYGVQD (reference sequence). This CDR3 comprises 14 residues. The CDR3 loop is CASSPRDNSYEQYF. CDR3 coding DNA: TGCGCCAGCAGTCCCCGGGACAACTCCTACGAGCAGTACTTC.

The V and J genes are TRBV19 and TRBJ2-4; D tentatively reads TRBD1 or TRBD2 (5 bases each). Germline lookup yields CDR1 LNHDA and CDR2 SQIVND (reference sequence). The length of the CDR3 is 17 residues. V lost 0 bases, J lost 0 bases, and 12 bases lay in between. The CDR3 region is CASSIDASGLAKNIQYF. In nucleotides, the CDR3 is TGTGCCAGTAGTATAGACGCCTCGGGGCTAGCCAAAAACATTCAGTACTTC.

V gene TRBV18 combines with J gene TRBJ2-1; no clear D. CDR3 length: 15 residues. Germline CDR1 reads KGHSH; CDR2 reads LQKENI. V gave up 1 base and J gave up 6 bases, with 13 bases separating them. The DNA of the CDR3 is TGTGCCAGCTCACCACGTAGCCTGGGTGTCAATGAGCAGTTCTTC. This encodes CASSPRSLGVNEQFF.